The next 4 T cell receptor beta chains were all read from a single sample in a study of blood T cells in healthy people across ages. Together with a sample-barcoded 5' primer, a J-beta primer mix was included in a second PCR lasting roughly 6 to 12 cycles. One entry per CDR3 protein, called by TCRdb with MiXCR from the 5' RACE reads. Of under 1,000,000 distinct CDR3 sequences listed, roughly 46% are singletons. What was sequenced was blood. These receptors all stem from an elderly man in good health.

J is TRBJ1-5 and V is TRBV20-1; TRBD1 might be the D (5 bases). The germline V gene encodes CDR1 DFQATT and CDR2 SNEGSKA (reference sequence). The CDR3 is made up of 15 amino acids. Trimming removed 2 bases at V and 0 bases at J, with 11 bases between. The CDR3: CSARLGTPSNQPQHF. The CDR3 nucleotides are TGCAGTGCTAGATTGGGGACCCCTAGCAATCAGCCCCAGCATTTT.

CDR3 sequence reads: CSVRETGAGGAFF. CDR3 sequence (DNA): TGCAGTGTGAGAGAGACAGGGGCAGGAGGAGCTTTCTTT. The gene calls are TRBV20-1 and TRBJ1-1; TRBD1 aligns across 8 bases. After removal of 7 bases from V and 10 bases from J, the junction contained 14 bases not matched to a gene. There are 13 residues in the CDR3. Germline V lookup: CDR1 DFQATT, CDR2 SNEGSKA (reference sequence).

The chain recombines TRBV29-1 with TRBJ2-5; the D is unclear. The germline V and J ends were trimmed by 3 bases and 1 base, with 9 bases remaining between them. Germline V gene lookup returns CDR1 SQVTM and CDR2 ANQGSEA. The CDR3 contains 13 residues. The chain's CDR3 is CSVDRSSQETQYF. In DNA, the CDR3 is TGCAGCGTTGATAGGTCTAGCCAAGAGACCCAGTACTTC.

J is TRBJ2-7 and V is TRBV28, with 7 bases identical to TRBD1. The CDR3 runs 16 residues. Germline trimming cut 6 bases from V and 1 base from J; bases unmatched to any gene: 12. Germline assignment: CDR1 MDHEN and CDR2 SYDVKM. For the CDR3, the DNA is TGTGCCAGCAGGTGGGACAGCAGGGCCGCTTCCTACGAGCAGTACTTC. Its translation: CASRWDSRAASYEQYF.